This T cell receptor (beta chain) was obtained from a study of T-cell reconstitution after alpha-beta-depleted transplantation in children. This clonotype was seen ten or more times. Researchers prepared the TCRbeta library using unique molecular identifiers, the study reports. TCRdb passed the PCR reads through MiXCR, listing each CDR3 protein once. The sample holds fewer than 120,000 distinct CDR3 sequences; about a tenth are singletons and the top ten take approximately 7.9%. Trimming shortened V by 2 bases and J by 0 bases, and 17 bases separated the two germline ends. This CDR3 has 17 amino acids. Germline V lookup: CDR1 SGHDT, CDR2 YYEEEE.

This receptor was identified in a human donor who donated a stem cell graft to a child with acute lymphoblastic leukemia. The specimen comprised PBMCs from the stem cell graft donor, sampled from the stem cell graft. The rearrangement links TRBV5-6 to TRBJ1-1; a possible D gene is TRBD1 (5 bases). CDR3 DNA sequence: TGTGCCAGCAGCTTTATCCGGGGCGAAATCATGAACACTGAAGCTTTCTTT. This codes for CASSFIRGEIMNTEAFF.